This T cell receptor (beta chain) was captured in a study of technical replicates of blood from a handful of donors. TCRdb keeps only in-frame clones here, not all; method: immunoSEQ multiplex PCR. The sample lists roughly 97,000 clones; 95% to 97% were seen once. The V gene's germline CDR1 is LNHDA and CDR2 SQIVND (reference sequence). CDR3 length: 16 amino acids. With V trimmed by 2 bases and J by 5 bases, 9 bases remained unmatched. This receptor was identified in a human donor in good health. The sample comprised T cells isolated from PBMCs. The chain combines TRBV19 with TRBJ1-5; TRBD1 matches 7 bases. CDR3 in DNA: TGTGCCAGTAGTATAATAGGACAGGCGATTGATCAGCCCCAGCATTTT. As protein: CASSIIGQAIDQPQHF. The full variable domain, completed using reference TRBV19 and TRBJ1-5, is DGGITQSPKYLFRKEGQNVTLSCEQNLNHDAMYWYRQDPGQGLRLIYYSQIVNDFQKGDIAEGYSVSREKKESFPLTVTSAQKNPTAFYLCASSIIGQAIDQPQHFGDGTRLSIL.